The 29 T cell receptor beta chains below all came from one sample that was sequenced in a study of blood T cell repertoires in COVID-19. The method was immunoSEQ multiplex PCR; TCRdb's version includes in-frame clones alone and lacks a portion of them. The repertoire has 140,000 or so clones, more than 75% of them found once; the top ten carry roughly 8%. The sequencing sample was made of peripheral blood. Source of these receptors: a woman between 50 and 59 years old with active or convalescent COVID-19.

The CDR3 loop is CSASWPEETQYF. Here the CDR3 DNA reads TGCAGTGCTAGTTGGCCAGAAGAGACCCAGTACTTC. The J gene is TRBJ2-5, the V gene TRBV20-1; no definite D call. Per germline, CDR1 DFQATT and CDR2 SNEGSKA (reference sequence). The CDR3 consists of 12 residues. V gave up 3 bases and J gave up 3 bases, with 8 bases separating them.

The rearrangement uses TRBV7-2 and TRBJ2-2; possible D gene TRBD2, 6 bases. The CDR3 spans 15 residues. Trimming removed 6 bases at V and 5 bases at J, with 16 bases between. Germline V CDR1 and CDR2: SGHTA, FQGNSA. Here the CDR3 DNA reads TGTGCCAGCAGTCTTATTTGGGGGGATACCGGGGAGCTGTTTTTT. Amino acid sequence: CASSLIWGDTGELFF.

The chain carries TRBV10-3 and TRBJ1-1, with D possibly matching TRBD1 (5 bases). The CDR3 is made up of 15 amino acids. V lost 4 bases and J 1 base, leaving 13 bases between the germline ends. CDR1 and CDR2 from the germline V gene are ENHRY and SYGVKD. The CDR3 loop reads CAISGRGDANTEAFF. The CDR3 DNA follows: TGTGCCATCAGTGGACGGGGGGACGCGAACACTGAAGCTTTCTTT.

This chain links TRBV2 with TRBJ1-5; D perhaps matches TRBD1 (5 bases). The CDR3 runs to 16 residues. The germline V and J ends were trimmed by 5 bases and 2 bases, with 16 bases remaining between them. CDR1 is SNHLY and CDR2 is FYNNEI in the germline V gene. For the CDR3, the DNA is TGTGCCAGCAGTTTTGGGGGGAGGGGTGGCAATCAGCCCCAGCATTTT. Translated, it gives CASSFGGRGGNQPQHF. Supplemented by reference TRBV2 and TRBJ1-5, the full variable domain reads EPEVTQTPSHQVTQMGQEVILRCVPISNHLYFYWYRQILGQKVEFLVSFYNNEISEKSEIFDDQFSVERPDGSNFTLKIRSTKLEDSAMYFCASSFGGRGGNQPQHFGDGTRLSIL.

This clone was seen more than once but under ten times. The V call is TRBV6-5, the J call TRBJ1-6, with 7 bases lining up with TRBD1. The J segment lost 7 bases and the V segment lost 10 bases, leaving 7 bases of the junction unmatched. This CDR3 has 13 amino acids. The germline CDR1 and CDR2 sequences are MNHEY and SVGAGI. CDR3 loop: CATSDRVNSPLHF. The CDR3 bases are TGTGCCACCTCTGACAGGGTAAATTCACCCCTCCACTTT.

The chain recombines TRBV4-1 with TRBJ2-2, with 10 bases fitting TRBD2. J was trimmed by 4 bases and V by 3 bases; bases with no gene match: 2. The germline CDR1 and CDR2 sequences are MGHRA and YSYEKL. The CDR3 covers 15 residues. The DNA for the CDR3 is TGCGCCAGCAGCCAGAGCGGGGGGGCCACCGGGGAGCTGTTTTTT. Protein product: CASSQSGGATGELFF.

The chain recombines TRBV3-1 (or the pseudogene TRBV3-2) with TRBJ1-1; 9 bases are a match to TRBD1. This CDR3 has 14 residues. The germline V gene encodes CDR1 LGHDT and CDR2 YNNKEL (reference sequence). V trimming: 6 bases; J trimming: 4 bases; junction bases outside the gene matches: 6. CDR3 protein: CASRDTGGTTEAFF. CDR3 in DNA: TGTGCCAGCAGAGATACAGGGGGCACCACTGAAGCTTTCTTT.

This clone appeared a single time. The chain recombines TRBV5-6 with TRBJ2-7; no reliable D call. Trimming left V 0 bases short and J 2 bases short, with 12 bases between. Per the germline V gene, CDR1 is SGHDT and CDR2 is YYEEEE. CDR3 length equals 15 residues. The CDR3 loop is CASSLGSTITYEQYF. The DNA for the CDR3 is TGTGCCAGCAGCTTGGGCAGCACTATAACCTACGAGCAGTACTTC.

V is TRBV30 and J is TRBJ2-5, with D possibly being TRBD1 (5 bases). Germline-derived CDR1 and CDR2 are GTSNPN and SVGIG (reference sequence). The CDR3 loop spans 13 amino acids. V gave up 2 bases and J gave up 4 bases, with 11 bases separating them. DNA of the CDR3: TGTGCCTGGAGTAAAAGCAGGGCAGAGACCCAGTACTTC. It is translated as CAWSKSRAETQYF.

The CDR3 is CASSDSSIGQYF. The DNA of the CDR3 is TGTGCCAGCAGTGACTCAAGTATCGGGCAGTACTTC. This chain uses TRBV6-4 with TRBJ2-7; the D is unclear. This CDR3 has 12 amino acids. Trimming stripped 0 bases from V and 9 bases from J, with 9 bases between. The germline V gene has CDR1 MRHNA and CDR2 SNTAGT.

The rearrangement joins TRBV7-9 to TRBJ2-7, with 8 nucleotides matching TRBD1. The CDR3 loop spans 14 amino acids. V lost 5 bases to trimming and J lost 3 bases; unmatched junction nucleotides: 6. Per the germline V gene, CDR1 is SEHNR and CDR2 is FQNEAQ (reference sequence). The CDR3 region is CASSRGQGRYEQYF. The CDR3 coding sequence is TGTGCCAGCAGCCGCGGACAGGGCCGCTACGAGCAGTACTTC.

The chain joins TRBV6-2 or TRBV6-3 to TRBJ1-2; D uncertain. CDR1 and CDR2 from the germline V gene are MNHEY and SVGEGT. V was clipped by 5 bases and J by 4 bases, with 20 bases between them. This CDR3 comprises 16 residues. CDR3 region: CASSQGLNLYPYGYTF. The DNA for the CDR3 is TGTGCCAGCAGTCAAGGACTCAACTTGTATCCCTATGGCTACACCTTC.

This clone was recorded once. The chain couples TRBV5-1 to TRBJ2-7; 8 nucleotides line up with TRBD1. The CDR3 totals 15 residues. Unmatched junction bases numbered 9, after V lost 5 bases and J lost 2 bases. Germline V gene sequence: CDR1 SGHRS, CDR2 YFSETQ. The CDR3 loop reads CASSTLGTGAYEQYF. CDR3 in DNA: TGCGCCAGCAGTACCCTGGGGACAGGAGCCTACGAGCAGTACTTC.

This clone was picked up one time. The J gene is TRBJ2-1, the V gene TRBV6-6; 9 bases map to TRBD2. CDR1 and CDR2 from the germline V gene are MNHNY and SVGAGI (reference sequence). V lost 5 bases and J lost 8; bases outside the gene matches: 19. This CDR3 is built from 18 residues. CDR3 coding DNA: TGTGCCAGCAGTCGGACAGTACAGGCGGGAGGGGGGAGCTATGAGCAGTTCTTC. Amino acid sequence: CASSRTVQAGGGSYEQFF.

The chain links TRBV7-2 to TRBJ2-7, with TRBD2 matching over 11 bases. Unmatched junction bases numbered 2, after V lost 4 bases and J lost 6 bases. Germline CDR1 and CDR2: SGHTA and FQGNSA. CDR3 size: 13 residues. CDR3 loop: CASSSGLAGEQYF. In DNA form, the CDR3 reads TGTGCCAGCAGCTCAGGACTAGCGGGCGAGCAGTACTTC.

The V call is TRBV4-2, the J call TRBJ1-1, with a tentative D call TRBD1 (6 bases). CDR3 size: 16 residues. The V end was cut by 0 bases, the J end by 4 bases, with 15 bases between. Germline V lookup: CDR1 LGHNA, CDR2 YNFKEQ. The CDR3 loop reads CASSQEGDTGFTEAFF. As DNA, the CDR3 is TGTGCCAGCAGCCAAGAAGGGGACACTGGTTTCACTGAAGCTTTCTTT.

This chain uses TRBV28 with TRBJ1-4; 8 bases agree with TRBD1. CDR1 is MDHEN and CDR2 is SYDVKM in the germline V gene. This CDR3 spans 15 amino acids. J was trimmed by 5 bases and V by 3 bases; bases with no gene match: 5. The CDR3 reads CASSFLGTGNEKLFF. Here the CDR3 DNA reads TGTGCCAGCAGTTTCCTGGGGACAGGAAATGAAAAACTGTTTTTT.

This chain links TRBV6-5 with TRBJ2-2, with 9 bases lining up with TRBD1. The CDR3 length is 15 residues. Germline V CDR1 and CDR2: MNHEY, SVGAGI. V lost 6 bases, J lost 4 bases, and 6 bases stayed unmatched. In DNA, the CDR3 is TGTGCCAGCAGAAACGGACAGGGGAGCACCGGGGAGCTGTTTTTT. Protein sequence: CASRNGQGSTGELFF.

The sample holds a few counts of this clone. The chain is built from TRBV28 and TRBJ1-1; the D gene is possibly TRBD1 (5 bases). Trimming took 2 bases from V and 1 from J, leaving 11 bases between them. Germline CDR1 MDHEN, CDR2 SYDVKM. The CDR3 is made up of 15 amino acids. CDR3 amino acids: CASSLLRGRNTEAFF. CDR3 sequence (DNA): TGTGCCAGCAGTTTACTCCGGGGGAGGAACACTGAAGCTTTCTTT.

This sequence joins TRBV28 and TRBJ1-1; no definite D call. Germline-derived CDR1 and CDR2 are MDHEN and SYDVKM. This CDR3 contains 15 residues. The V end was cut by 3 bases, the J end by 0 bases, with 11 bases between. CDR3 nucleotides: TGTGCCAGCAGTTTGGGCGGGATCCTGAACACTGAAGCTTTCTTT. It yields the protein CASSLGGILNTEAFF.

The V gene is TRBV10-3, the J gene TRBJ1-1, with D hard to call. This CDR3 has 11 amino acids. Per the germline V gene, CDR1 is ENHRY and CDR2 is SYGVKD. V shed 8 bases and J shed 11 bases, with 15 bases lying between them. The CDR3 reads CAIAAGSGAFF. In nucleotides, the CDR3 is TGTGCCATCGCTGCGGGGTCGGGGGCTTTCTTT.

This clone was seen a handful of times. This chain connects TRBV7-9 to TRBJ2-3; 7 bases line up with TRBD2. Germline V gives CDR1 SEHNR, CDR2 FQNEAQ (reference sequence). The trim removed 4 bases at V and 2 bases at J, leaving 9 bases unmatched. The CDR3 length is 16 residues. CDR3 DNA sequence: TGTGCCAGCAGCTCCCACTACGGGGGGACCACAGATACGCAGTATTTT. It yields the protein CASSSHYGGTTDTQYF.

The CDR3 region is CASSVISGGGYNEQFF. The CDR3 nucleotides read TGTGCCAGCAGCGTAATTTCAGGCGGGGGCTACAATGAGCAGTTCTTC. This rearrangement joins TRBV9 to TRBJ2-1; 7 bases are shared with TRBD2. The V gene end was trimmed by 1 base and the J gene end by 3 bases; junction bases not matched to a gene: 7. The V gene's germline CDR1 is SGDLS and CDR2 YYNGEE. The CDR3 sequence is 16 residues long.

In this sample, this clone turned up a few times. The CDR3 coding sequence is TGTGCCAGCAGCTTTAAGGTAGCAGGGCCAGATACGCAGTATTTT. This gives the protein CASSFKVAGPDTQYF. V gene TRBV5-4 combines with J gene TRBJ2-3; D may be TRBD1 (5 bases). The CDR3 is 15 residues long. The germline gives CDR1 SGHNT, CDR2 YYREEE (reference sequence). V lost 2 bases and J lost 4, with 14 bases in between.

The chain links TRBV30 to TRBJ2-3; D perhaps matches TRBD1 (5 bases). CDR1 is GTSNPN, CDR2 SVGIG, per germline (reference sequence). This CDR3 contains 15 residues. The germline V and J ends were trimmed by 2 bases and 2 bases, with 14 bases remaining between them. CDR3 bases: TGTGCCTGGAGTTTGGGGCAGGGCAACACAGATACGCAGTATTTT. Protein sequence: CAWSLGQGNTDTQYF.

The chain employs TRBV7-9 and TRBJ2-1, with 10 bases lining up with TRBD2. V lost 5 bases to trimming and J lost 3 bases; unmatched junction nucleotides: 13. Germline CDR1 is SEHNR and CDR2 is FQNEAQ (reference sequence). This CDR3 contains 18 residues. This CDR3 is CASSPLAGAIVNYNEQFF. CDR3 DNA: TGTGCCAGCAGCCCTCTAGCGGGAGCGATAGTGAACTACAATGAGCAGTTCTTC.

The chain employs TRBV11-2 and TRBJ1-3; no clear D gene. Germline V gene lookup returns CDR1 SGHAT and CDR2 FQNNGV. The CDR3 covers 15 residues. Deletions cut 5 bases from V and 4 bases from J, with 15 bases between. The chain's CDR3 is CASSPDGSGGNTIYF. Written as DNA, the CDR3 is TGTGCCAGCAGCCCAGATGGGTCCGGGGGAAACACCATATATTTT. Using reference TRBV11-2 and TRBJ1-3 for the parts outside the CDR3, the full variable domain is EAGVAQSPRYKIIEKRQSVAFWCNPISGHATLYWYQQILGQGPKLLIQFQNNGVVDDSQLPKDRFSAERLKGVDSTLKIQPAKLEDSAVYLCASSPDGSGGNTIYFGEGSWLTVV.

The genes are TRBV19 and TRBJ1-6; TRBD1 might be the D (5 bases). Germline V lookup: CDR1 LNHDA, CDR2 SQIVND (reference sequence). There are 15 residues in the CDR3. V was cut by 7 bases and J by 0 bases, with 10 bases left in between. For the CDR3, the DNA is TGTGCCAGTATCGGGGGTGCCTCCTATAATTCACCCCTCCACTTT. Translation: CASIGGASYNSPLHF.

The chain is built from TRBV5-1 and TRBJ2-2; TRBD1 aligns across 10 bases. Germline trimming cut 4 bases from V and 5 bases from J; bases unmatched to any gene: 8. CDR3 length: 16 amino acids. The germline gives CDR1 SGHRS, CDR2 YFSETQ. CDR3 in DNA: TGCGCCAGCAGCCCCGGGGACAGGGGATTAACCGGGGAGCTGTTTTTT. Translated: CASSPGDRGLTGELFF.